This T cell receptor beta chain was recorded in a study of memory B cells and T cells in multiple sclerosis. The table came from immunoSEQ multiplex PCR; TCRdb's copy has only in-frame clones and leaves some out. The sample records fewer than 40,000 clones, about 83% being singletons. After stimulus-free culture, autoproliferating CFSE-dim and non-proliferating CFSE-high T cells were sequenced separately. Pooled replicate wells came from around 5x10^7 CFSE-labeled PBMCs cultured around seven days without stimulus. PBMCs were labeled with 0.5 to 0.65 uM CFSE and cultured without exogenous stimuli. In regard to this clone: Its antigen is unidentified.

Study results and caveats: Compartments had unequal clone-set sizes, affecting shared clonotype counts.

The junction had 22 bases not matched to a gene; V was cut back by 4 bases and J by 3 bases. The CDR3 consists of 20 residues. Germline loops: CDR1 MDHEN, CDR2 SYDVKM. Sample: PBMCs from blood kept in culture. The rearrangement links TRBV28 to TRBJ1-2; TRBD1 agrees at 8 bases. This receptor was taken from a human donor with multiple sclerosis. The CDR3 loop is CASSSLLAPLRGRFDYGYTF. The CDR3 nucleotides are TGTGCCAGCAGTTCTCTTCTAGCCCCGCTCAGGGGGCGATTTGACTATGGCTACACCTTC.